This TCR beta chain stems from a study of cytomegalovirus exposure and HLA in healthy donors. Study as a whole: A previous analysis identified 100 million or so unique TCR beta sequences derived from some 170 million T cells.

PCR was performed using 60 Vbeta and 13 Jbeta primers. The data were produced by immunoSEQ multiplex PCR, yet TCRdb's version contains in-frame clones alone and is incomplete. The table includes under 200,000 clones, approximately 78% detected once. On this clone itself: Antigen specificity is unknown.

V dropped 0 bases and J dropped 0; count of bases not matched to a gene: 20. In germline, CDR1 is GTSNPN, CDR2 SVGIG (reference sequence). CDR3 length equals 22 residues. When sampled, the donors appeared nominally healthy, though they likely had unrecorded immune exposures. Study results and limitations: TCR beta V- and J-gene trimming, according to a later analysis, was linked to a missense DCLRE1C variant. In all likelihood, a cluster of highly shared sequence variants was a sequencing artifact.

Sample: PBMCs. The rearrangement joins TRBV30 to TRBJ2-1; TRBD1 matches at 10 bases. The TCR comes from a woman between 18 and 29 years old in good health and CMV-seronegative. The CDR3 nucleotides are TGTGCCTGGAGTGTACGACGACAGGGGGCGTTAAGGACTAGCCGCTCCTACAATGAGCAGTTCTTC. As protein: CAWSVRRQGALRTSRSYNEQFF.